The 22 T cell receptor beta chains presented below share a single source sample, sequenced in a study of blood T cells in healthy people across ages. Alongside a J-beta primer mix, a sample-barcoded 5' primer served in a second PCR lasting about 6 to 11 cycles. Each CDR3 protein gets one entry after TCRdb re-called the 5' RACE reads with MiXCR. The sample yields 650,000 to 800,000 distinct CDR3 sequences, 40% to 65% seen once. The source material was blood. The source is a woman aged 80 or older in good health.

Concerning this clonotype itself: A read error may explain this, as a much larger clone is one base away. The rearrangement links TRBV10-1 to TRBJ2-1; 12 bases align to TRBD2. Trimming cost V 2 bases and J 11 bases; bases outside gene matches: 7. In germline, CDR1 is WNHNN, CDR2 SYGVQD (reference sequence). This CDR3 region has 15 residues. This chain's CDR3 is CASSEETSGRNKQFF. Here the CDR3 DNA reads TGCGCCAGCAGTGAGGAGACTAGCGGGAGAAATAAGCAGTTCTTC.

The chain is built from TRBV20-1 and TRBJ1-5; TRBD1 agrees at 7 bases. CDR1 and CDR2 (germline): DFQATT, SNEGSKA (reference sequence). With V trimmed by 1 base and J by 7 bases, 10 bases remained unmatched. The CDR3 is 15 residues long. Written as DNA, the CDR3 is TGCAGTGCTAGAGTCGCAGGGGGGAGGGTACAGCCCCAGCATTTT. It translates to CSARVAGGRVQPQHF.

There are a few counts of this clonotype. This chain connects TRBV4-1 to TRBJ2-2, with 9 bases fitting TRBD2. In germline, CDR1 is MGHRA, CDR2 YSYEKL. The CDR3 has 16 amino acids. Trimming at V came to 2 bases and at J to 2 bases, leaving 3 bases not matched to a gene. This CDR3 reads CASSQLAGLNTGELFF. The CDR3 DNA reads TGCGCCAGCAGCCAACTAGCGGGACTTAACACCGGGGAGCTGTTTTTT.

In regard to this clonotype: This may be a read error: a much more frequent sequence differs by one nucleotide. The genes are TRBV3-1 and TRBJ2-1; D unclear. Germline V gives CDR1 LGHDT, CDR2 YNNKEL (reference sequence). The CDR3 runs 13 residues. Trimming took off 0 bases at V and 6 bases at J, with 6 bases between the two ends. The CDR3 sequence: CASSQEPPNEQFF. In DNA form, the CDR3 reads TGTGCCAGCAGCCAAGAACCCCCCAATGAGCAGTTCTTC.

The chain links TRBV6-5 to TRBJ2-3, with 8 bases lining up with TRBD2. The CDR3 is 14 residues long. Germline V gene data show CDR1 as MNHEY and CDR2 as SVGAGI. J gave up 6 bases and V 10 bases, and 12 bases lay outside the gene matches. CDR3 sequence: CATRWAERGDTQYF. The CDR3, as DNA: TGTGCCACACGCTGGGCCGAGCGGGGGGATACGCAGTATTTT.

Comment on this clonotype: Sequence at one end of the junction differs from germline and may be a read error. This rearrangement joins TRBV27 to TRBJ2-2, with D possibly matching TRBD1 (6 bases). The CDR3 has 16 residues. Per the germline V gene, CDR1 is MNHEY and CDR2 is SMNVEV (reference sequence). The CDR3 DNA reads as TGTTCCAGCAGTTTAAAGGGGCAGGGGTTCGCCGGGGAGCTGTTTTTT. Encoded protein: CSSSLKGQGFAGELFF.

This clonotype was seen more than once but under ten times. In nucleotides, the CDR3 is TGTGCCAGCAGCTCTGGACAGCGGAACACTGAAGCTTTCTTT. Protein product: CASSSGQRNTEAFF. V and J are TRBV7-3 and TRBJ1-1; a weak D match, TRBD1 (6 bases). The CDR3 loop spans 14 amino acids. Germline assignment: CDR1 SGHTA and CDR2 FQGTGA. Trimming took 4 bases from V and 1 from J, leaving 10 bases between them.

To note about this clonotype: A much larger clone lies a single base off, so this may be a read error. The V call is TRBV5-1, the J call TRBJ2-5; D gene ambiguous. The V and J ends lost 0 bases and 11 bases respectively, with 20 bases between them. Germline V CDR1 and CDR2: SGHRS, YFSETQ. The CDR3 has 15 residues. The CDR3 sequence is CASSLGVAAYNEQYF. The CDR3 nucleotides read TGCGCCAGCAGCTTGGGGGTGGCGGCCTACAATGAGCAGTACTTC.

Concerning this clonotype itself: A read error may be the cause here, since a much bigger clone is one base away. The chain employs TRBV7-9 and TRBJ2-1; D perhaps matches TRBD1 (6 bases). The CDR3 length is 13 residues. Germline lookup yields CDR1 SEHNR and CDR2 FQNEAQ (reference sequence). Trimming cost V 5 bases and J 5 bases, with 10 bases left between them. This CDR3 reads CASSVDSHNEQFF. The CDR3 DNA sequence: TGTGCCAGCAGCGTGGACAGCCACAATGAGCAGTTCTTC.

This chain links TRBV27 with TRBJ2-5; D might be TRBD1 or TRBD2, each matching 5 bases. V was shortened by 0 bases and J by 11 bases, with 13 bases between the two germline ends. Germline CDR1 MNHEY, CDR2 SMNVEV (reference sequence). The CDR3 runs to 13 residues. The CDR3 bases are TGTGCCAGCAGTTTATCCGCGGTCAGGGAGCAGTACTTC. Translated: CASSLSAVREQYF.

This clonotype occurred many times. The V and J genes are TRBV6-5 and TRBJ1-2, with a weak D call TRBD1 (5 bases). Trimming shortened V by 4 bases and J by 5 bases, and 8 bases separated the two germline ends. This CDR3 contains 12 residues. In germline, CDR1 is MNHEY, CDR2 SVGAGI. CDR3 DNA: TGTGCCAGCAGTTCTGGGGGGTATGGCTACACCTTC. Translated, it gives CASSSGGYGYTF.

The genes are TRBV5-1 and TRBJ2-7; D is undetermined. The CDR3 is 15 amino acids. Between the trimmed V and J ends, which lost 0 bases and 6 bases, there was a span of 16 bases. Germline values: CDR1 SGHRS, CDR2 YFSETQ. CDR3 nucleotide sequence: TGCGCCAGCAGCTTGGCCCCGGGCGGAGACGGCGAGCAGTACTTC. It codes for CASSLAPGGDGEQYF.

This clonotype was found many times. The V gene is TRBV3-1, the J gene TRBJ2-1; possibly TRBD1 for D (6 bases). Trimming pared 3 bases from V and 0 bases from J, leaving 12 bases between. CDR3 length equals 16 residues. Germline CDR1 is LGHDT and CDR2 is YNNKEL (reference sequence). CDR3: CASSHHRESSYNEQFF. The CDR3 DNA reads as TGTGCCAGCAGCCACCACAGGGAGAGCTCCTACAATGAGCAGTTCTTC.

The rearrangement uses TRBV7-9 and TRBJ1-1, with D perhaps matching TRBD1 (6 bases). This CDR3 has 14 amino acids. Trimming stripped 1 base from V and 2 bases from J, with 8 bases between. Germline-derived CDR1 and CDR2 are SEHNR and FQNEAQ (reference sequence). The CDR3 reads CASSLVRGNTEAFF. The CDR3 DNA is TGTGCCAGCAGCTTAGTCAGGGGCAACACTGAAGCTTTCTTT.

This clonotype was picked up many times. The rearrangement links TRBV24-1 to TRBJ2-3, with D tentatively TRBD2 (7 bases). V was trimmed by 0 bases and J by 2 bases, leaving 14 bases between them. In germline, CDR1 is KGHDR, CDR2 SFDVKD. The CDR3 loop spans 17 amino acids. The DNA for the CDR3 is TGTGCCACCAGTGATTTGAAAGGGGGGGGCCTCACAGATACGCAGTATTTT. It is translated as CATSDLKGGGLTDTQYF.

About this clonotype itself: This may stem from a read error, because a much larger clone lies one nucleotide away. The chain carries TRBV3-1 and TRBJ2-1, with 11 bases fitting TRBD2. The DNA end is a closer match to TRBJ2-7, so the J assignment may be wrong. The CDR3 consists of 16 residues. Germline CDR1 is LGHDT and CDR2 is YNNKEL (reference sequence). For the CDR3, the DNA is TGTGCCAGCAGTATTAGCGGGAGGGCCGGCCACAATGAGCAGTACTTC. Protein sequence: CASSISGRAGHNEQYF.

The V and J genes are TRBV24-1 and TRBJ2-5, with 7 bases matching TRBD2. Losses at the gene ends were 6 bases for V and 3 bases for J; bases not matched to a gene: 12. Looked up from germline, CDR1 is KGHDR and CDR2 is SFDVKD. This CDR3 comprises 16 residues. For the CDR3, the DNA is TGTGCCACCAGTCCCGGGGCTAGCGGTTACGAAGAGACCCAGTACTTC. It translates to CATSPGASGYEETQYF.

The chain carries TRBV12-3 or TRBV12-4 and TRBJ2-3, with 8 bases that match TRBD1. The CDR3 extends over 15 amino acids. Unmatched junction bases numbered 8, after V lost 4 bases and J lost 5 bases. Here the CDR3 reads CASSSDRAWGDTQYF. Here the CDR3 DNA reads TGTGCCAGCAGTTCGGACAGGGCCTGGGGAGATACGCAGTATTTT.

The V call is TRBV7-9, the J call TRBJ2-5; possibly TRBD2 for D (6 bases). Looked up from germline, CDR1 is SEHNR and CDR2 is FQNEAQ (reference sequence). The V end was cut by 2 bases, the J end by 5 bases, with 15 bases between. There are 15 residues in the CDR3. The CDR3 nucleotides are TGTGCCAGCAGCTTAAGGAGGGGTGGGTTGGAGACCCAGTACTTC. This gives the protein CASSLRRGGLETQYF.

The J gene is TRBJ2-3, the V gene TRBV11-2; D is perhaps TRBD2 (6 bases). This CDR3 spans 17 amino acids. Per germline, CDR1 SGHAT and CDR2 FQNNGV. V lost 4 bases, J lost 4 bases, and 21 bases lay in between. This CDR3 reads CASSSTERVYPADTQYF. In nucleotides, the CDR3 is TGTGCCAGCAGCTCGACCGAGCGGGTCTATCCCGCAGATACGCAGTATTTT.

The chain combines TRBV7-3 with TRBJ2-5; D uncertain. The V and J ends lost 5 bases and 11 bases respectively, with 21 bases between them. The CDR3 spans 14 residues. CDR1 SGHTA and CDR2 FQGTGA come from the germline V gene. This CDR3 reads CASSPRLLSNEQYF. The CDR3 coding sequence is TGTGCCAGCAGCCCCAGGCTCCTAAGCAATGAGCAGTACTTC.

This chain links TRBV16 with TRBJ1-5, with TRBD1 matching 9 bases. Germline CDR1 KGHSY, CDR2 FQNENV. J gave up 8 bases and V 2 bases, and 7 bases lay outside the gene matches. The CDR3 is made up of 15 amino acids. The CDR3 DNA reads TGTGCCAGCAGCCAACCCGGGACAGGGTTTAAGCCCCAGCATTTT. As protein: CASSQPGTGFKPQHF.